Each of the 20 T cell receptor beta chains below was sequenced from the same sample in a study of shared clonotypes between healthy human individuals. Measured with immunoSEQ multiplex PCR; TCRdb has only the in-frame clones, and not every one. The repertoire holds a few million clones, with almost 96% as singletons. The material sequenced was naive CD4+ T cells sorted from blood. As for subset: CD45RA+ positively selected. These TCRs come from a man aged 18 to 30 in good health.

In the case of this clone: The identical CDR3 is also encoded by other nucleotide sequences in the sample. The chain couples TRBV30 to TRBJ2-1, with 14 bases that match TRBD2. CDR1 is GTSNPN, CDR2 SVGIG, per germline (reference sequence). The CDR3 loop spans 14 amino acids. Trimming took 5 bases from V and 7 from J; bases not matched to a gene: 4. The CDR3 spells CAWRGLAGVNEQFF. For the CDR3, the DNA is TGTGCCTGGCGGGGACTAGCGGGAGTAAATGAGCAGTTCTTC.

As DNA, the CDR3 is TGTGCCAGCAGCGAGGGACAGGGGAATAAAAACACTGAAGCTTTCTTT. Protein: CASSEGQGNKNTEAFF. The chain employs TRBV9 and TRBJ1-1; TRBD1 matches 10 bases. This CDR3 contains 16 residues. The ends lost 3 bases at V and 2 bases at J; junction bases unmatched: 7. Looked up from germline, CDR1 is SGDLS and CDR2 is YYNGEE.

The J gene is TRBJ2-6, the V gene TRBV7-2; no definite D call. The CDR3 runs 16 residues. The germline V gene encodes CDR1 SGHTA and CDR2 FQGNSA. The V and J ends lost 0 bases and 0 bases respectively, with 6 bases between them. CDR3 residues: CASSLALDSGANVLTF. The CDR3 DNA follows: TGTGCCAGCAGCTTAGCCCTTGACTCTGGGGCCAACGTCCTGACTTTC.

The chain recombines TRBV9 with TRBJ2-5; 11 nucleotides agree with TRBD2. Germline loops: CDR1 SGDLS, CDR2 YYNGEE. There are 16 residues in the CDR3. V lost 0 bases to trimming and J lost 5 bases; unmatched junction nucleotides: 6. The CDR3 nucleotides are TGTGCCAGCAGCGTAGGGGGACTAGCGGTGGAGGAGACCCAGTACTTC. It encodes CASSVGGLAVEETQYF.

The chain employs TRBV21-1 and TRBJ2-7; TRBD1 is the table's D call, not checked against the DNA. TRBV21-1 is classified as a pseudogene. CDR3 length equals 15 residues. The chain's CDR3 is CASSKVGKTGAEQYF. The CDR3 nucleotides are TGTGCCAGCAGCAAAGTCGGTAAAACAGGGGCCGAGCAGTACTTC.

The J gene is TRBJ2-1, the V gene TRBV30; perhaps TRBD2 as D (5 bases). The CDR3 extends over 11 amino acids. The V end lost 4 bases, the J end lost 8 bases, and 9 bases lay between the germline ends. Looked up from germline, CDR1 is GTSNPN and CDR2 is SVGIG (reference sequence). CDR3 loop: CAWKDLDEQFF. The CDR3 nucleotides are TGTGCCTGGAAGGACTTGGATGAGCAGTTCTTC.

The CDR3 nucleotides read TGTGCCAGCAGTTTAAGACAGGGAAGTTCACCCCTCCACTTT. Protein: CASSLRQGSSPLHF. The chain carries TRBV27 and TRBJ1-6; 7 bases are shared with TRBD1. Germline values: CDR1 MNHEY, CDR2 SMNVEV (reference sequence). The CDR3 totals 14 residues. Germline trimming cut 2 bases from V and 9 bases from J; bases unmatched to any gene: 4.

This clone was picked up one time. CDR3: CASSSQGLNTGELFF. CDR3 bases: TGTGCCAGCAGTTCACAGGGATTGAACACCGGGGAGCTGTTTTTT. V gene TRBV2 combines with J gene TRBJ2-2; TRBD1 might be the D (6 bases). Germline CDR1 reads SNHLY; CDR2 reads FYNNEI. Trimming shortened V by 5 bases and J by 1 base, and 11 bases separated the two germline ends. This CDR3 contains 15 residues.

Points on this clone: One end of the junction does not line up with germline, which may come from a read error. V and J are TRBV6-1 and TRBJ1-5, with 10 bases that match TRBD1. Germline CDR1 is MNHNS and CDR2 is SASEGT. The CDR3 runs to 17 residues. CDR3 sequence reads: CATSGGQGRMSNQPQHF. Written as DNA, the CDR3 is TGTGCCACCAGTGGGGGACAGGGGCGTATGAGCAATCAGCCCCAGCATTTT.

The V call is TRBV5-6, the J call TRBJ2-2; 10 nucleotides line up with TRBD2. The CDR3 totals 16 residues. Unmatched junction bases numbered 6, after V lost 4 bases and J lost 3 bases. Germline V CDR1 and CDR2: SGHDT, YYEEEE. The CDR3 loop reads CASSAGTSVDTGELFF. The CDR3 coding sequence is TGTGCCAGCAGCGCCGGGACTAGCGTCGACACCGGGGAGCTGTTTTTT. The entire variable domain, with the rest obtained from reference TRBV5-6 and TRBJ2-2, is as follows: DAGVTQSPTHLIKTRGQQVTLRCSPKSGHDTVSWYQQALGQGPQFIFQYYEEEERQRGNFPDRFSGHQFPNYSSELNVNALLLGDSALYLCASSAGTSVDTGELFFGEGSRLTVL.

The chain uses TRBV30 and TRBJ1-2, with a weak D call TRBD1 (6 bases). Trimming pared 1 base from V and 4 bases from J, leaving 16 bases between. This CDR3 has 15 residues. Germline V lookup: CDR1 GTSNPN, CDR2 SVGIG (reference sequence). The CDR3 reads CAWSESGASLYGYTF. CDR3 in DNA: TGTGCCTGGAGTGAGTCAGGGGCCTCCCTCTATGGCTACACCTTC.

V and J are TRBV4-3 and TRBJ1-1, with a tentative D call TRBD1 (5 bases). Between the trimmed V and J ends, which lost 0 bases and 8 bases, there was a span of 13 bases. Germline CDR1 reads LGHNA; CDR2 reads YSLEER. CDR3 length equals 14 residues. CDR3 region: CASSQESTVGEAFF. CDR3 coding DNA: TGCGCCAGCAGCCAAGAGTCGACAGTAGGGGAAGCTTTCTTT.

As for this clone: The same CDR3 is also encoded by other DNA sequences in this sample. The chain has TRBV5-1 and TRBJ1-5; D uncertain. This CDR3 has 13 amino acids. Germline values: CDR1 SGHRS, CDR2 YFSETQ. V gave up 2 bases and J gave up 1 base, with 4 bases separating them. This CDR3 is CASSLGSNQPQHF. CDR3 in DNA: TGCGCCAGCAGCTTAGGCAGCAATCAGCCCCAGCATTTT.

The V gene is TRBV5-5, the J gene TRBJ2-4; D is ambiguous. Germline CDR1 reads SGHKS; CDR2 reads YYEKEE (reference sequence). Trimming removed 2 bases from V and 0 bases from J, with 6 bases in between. CDR3 length equals 14 residues. This CDR3 is CASSFFLAKNIQYF. The CDR3 DNA reads as TGTGCCAGCAGCTTCTTTCTAGCCAAAAACATTCAGTACTTC.

This chain uses TRBV5-1 with TRBJ2-5; D is unclear. CDR1 SGHRS and CDR2 YFSETQ come from the germline V gene. The CDR3 contains 14 residues. V was pared by 4 bases and J by 3 bases, with 13 bases between. This chain's CDR3 is CASSPTFREETQYF. Here the CDR3 DNA reads TGCGCCAGCAGCCCCACCTTCCGAGAAGAGACCCAGTACTTC.

J is TRBJ2-7 and V is TRBV7-6, with D hard to call. In germline, CDR1 is SGHVS, CDR2 FNYEAQ. Trimming cost V 0 bases and J 7 bases, with 7 bases left between them. The CDR3 contains 12 residues. As DNA, the CDR3 is TGTGCCAGCAGCTTAGCGCTGTGGGAGCAGTACTTC. It encodes CASSLALWEQYF.

The genes are TRBV11-2 and TRBJ1-1, with D maybe TRBD1 (5 bases). The V gene's germline CDR1 is SGHAT and CDR2 FQNNGV. V lost 5 bases and J 7 bases, leaving 20 bases between the germline ends. The CDR3 has 15 residues. CDR3 sequence reads: CASSLIGIGGVEAFF. DNA for the CDR3: TGTGCCAGCAGCCTAATAGGGATTGGGGGAGTTGAAGCTTTCTTT.

This chain links TRBV19 with TRBJ1-2; TRBD1 matches at 11 bases. V gave up 7 bases and J gave up 8 bases; unmatched junction bases: 6. The CDR3 consists of 13 residues. Germline V gene lookup returns CDR1 LNHDA and CDR2 SQIVND (reference sequence). CDR3 coding DNA: TGTGCCAGTAACCCGGGACAGGGGGTCGGCTACACCTTC. It specifies CASNPGQGVGYTF.

This chain connects TRBV5-1 to TRBJ2-4, with 11 bases fitting TRBD2. This CDR3 is built from 18 residues. The junction had 8 bases not matched to a gene; V was cut back by 3 bases and J by 0 bases. The germline V gene encodes CDR1 SGHRS and CDR2 YFSETQ. The CDR3 nucleotides are TGCGCCAGCAGCTCGCTCCCGGGACTAGCGGTAGCCAAAAACATTCAGTACTTC. Translating gives CASSSLPGLAVAKNIQYF.

This chain uses TRBV18 with TRBJ2-5; D call uncertain. This CDR3 contains 17 residues. Trimming cost V 0 bases and J 2 bases, with 16 bases left between them. Looked up from germline, CDR1 is KGHSH and CDR2 is LQKENI. CDR3 DNA: TGTGCCAGCTCACCACCGAACCAGCCAACTATACAAGAGACCCAGTACTTC. Amino acid sequence: CASSPPNQPTIQETQYF.